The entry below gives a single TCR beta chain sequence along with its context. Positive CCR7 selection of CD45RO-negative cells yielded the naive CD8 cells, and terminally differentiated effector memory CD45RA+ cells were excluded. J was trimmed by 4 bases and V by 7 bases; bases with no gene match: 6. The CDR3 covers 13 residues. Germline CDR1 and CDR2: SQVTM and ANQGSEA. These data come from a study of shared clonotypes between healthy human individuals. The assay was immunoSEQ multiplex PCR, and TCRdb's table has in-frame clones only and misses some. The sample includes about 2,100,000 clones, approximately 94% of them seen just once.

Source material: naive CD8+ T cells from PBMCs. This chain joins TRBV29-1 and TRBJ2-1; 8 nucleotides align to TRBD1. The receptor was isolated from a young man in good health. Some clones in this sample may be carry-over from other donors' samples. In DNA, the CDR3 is TGCAGCGCTTTGACAGGGGATTACAATGAGCAGTTCTTC. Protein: CSALTGDYNEQFF.